This T cell receptor (beta chain) originates from a study of T cell changes during pregnancy in multiple sclerosis. This table comes from immunoSEQ multiplex PCR, and its TCRdb copy is limited to in-frame clones, with some not included. The sample contains roughly 48,000 clones, about 92% of which appear only once. The length of the CDR3 is 15 residues. Germline V lookup: CDR1 LGHNA, CDR2 YNFKEQ. With 0 bases clipped from V and 4 bases from J, the junction kept 1 base outside the gene matches. V gene TRBV4-2 combines with J gene TRBJ2-3; TRBD2 agrees at 10 bases. This specimen was CD4+ T cells from peripheral blood mononuclear cells, taken in the second trimester of pregnancy. The sequence was obtained from a female donor in good health, enrolled as a control in a pregnancy study. The CDR3 is CASSQEAGGPDTQYF. Here the CDR3 DNA reads TGTGCCAGCAGCCAAGAAGCGGGGGGGCCAGATACGCAGTATTTT.